This T cell receptor (beta chain) was sequenced in a study of T-cell reconstitution after alpha-beta-depleted transplantation in children. The study's findings and limits: Once a year had passed after transplant, T-cell counts and diversity came mostly from newly produced T cells. Reportedly, roughly two months post-transplant, alpha-beta T cells arose from several hundred expanded graft clones. The high TCRbeta diversity at day 60 in some patients came from surviving recipient T cells and thymic progenitors.

It was with unique molecular identifiers that the TCRbeta library was prepared. TCRdb re-derived calls from the PCR reads in MiXCR, one entry per CDR3 protein. The sample has approximately 34,000 distinct CDR3 sequences, nearly 6.5% seen once; the top ten hold 25% to 30%. The table lists this clonotype with many counts. Its antigen is as yet unknown. CDR3 length: 12 amino acids. The V gene's germline CDR1 is SQVTM and CDR2 ANQGSEA. Trimming cost V 6 bases and J 5 bases, with 10 bases left between them. The J gene is TRBJ2-2, the V gene TRBV29-1, with a tentative D call TRBD1 (5 bases). The source was peripheral blood, collected 60 days after TCRalphabeta/CD19-depleted stem cell transplant. The clonotype was recovered from a child less than two years old who had a stem cell transplant for acute myeloid leukemia, so the T cells may come from the graft donor. CDR3 protein: CSVQGPTGELFF. CDR3 sequence (DNA): TGCAGCGTGCAGGGTCCGACCGGGGAGCTGTTTTTT.